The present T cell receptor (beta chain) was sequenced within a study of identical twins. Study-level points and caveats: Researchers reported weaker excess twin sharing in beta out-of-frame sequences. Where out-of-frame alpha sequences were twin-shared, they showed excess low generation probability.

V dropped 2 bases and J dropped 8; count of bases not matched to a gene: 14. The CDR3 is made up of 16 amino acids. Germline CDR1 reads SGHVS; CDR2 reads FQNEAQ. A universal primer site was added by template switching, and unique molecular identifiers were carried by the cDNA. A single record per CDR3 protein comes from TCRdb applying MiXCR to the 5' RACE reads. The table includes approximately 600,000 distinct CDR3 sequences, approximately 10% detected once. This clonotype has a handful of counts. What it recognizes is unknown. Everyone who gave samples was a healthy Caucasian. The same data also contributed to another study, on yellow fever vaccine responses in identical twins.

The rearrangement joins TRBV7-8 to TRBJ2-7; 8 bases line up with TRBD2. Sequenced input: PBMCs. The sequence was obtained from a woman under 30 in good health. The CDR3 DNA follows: TGTGCCAGCAGCTTAATGAACGGGAGGGCGGGTCCGCAGCAGTACTTC. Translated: CASSLMNGRAGPQQYF.